This T cell receptor (beta chain) originates from a study of technical replicates of blood from several donors. CDR1 SGHTA and CDR2 FQGTGA come from the germline V gene. The CDR3 has 12 residues. V shed 5 bases, J shed 7 bases, and the junction held 3 bases outside the gene matches. Method: immunoSEQ multiplex PCR; TCRdb's copy keeps in-frame clones and lacks some. The data hold approximately 69,000 clones, with over 70% observed a single time. This TCR derives from a human donor in good health. Some clones in this sample may be carry-over from other donors' samples. The chain couples TRBV7-3 to TRBJ2-7, with 9 bases lining up with TRBD1. The sample consisted of PBMCs. The CDR3 nucleotides read TGTGCCAGCAGCCGTGACAGGGGGGAGCAGTACTTC. It specifies CASSRDRGEQYF. Drawing the rest from reference TRBV7-3 and TRBJ2-7, the complete variable domain is GAGVSQTPSNKVTEKGKYVELRCDPISGHTALYWYRQSLGQGPEFLIYFQGTGAADDSGLPNDRFFAVRPEGSVSTLKIQRTERGDSAVYLCASSRDRGEQYFGPGTRLTVT.